This TCR beta chain was identified during a study of cytomegalovirus exposure and HLA in healthy donors. Primers for the PCR totalled 60 Vbeta and 13 Jbeta. Clones were sequenced by immunoSEQ multiplex PCR, and TCRdb holds only the in-frame ones, with some missing. The data show under 200,000 clones, roughly 80% seen once. CDR1 and CDR2 from the germline V gene are LNHDA and SQIVND (reference sequence). J lost 5 bases, V lost 6 bases, and 12 bases had no gene match. The CDR3 runs 15 residues. This TCR was recovered from a man aged 18-30 years in good health and CMV-seronegative. The chain uses TRBV19 and TRBJ2-7, with 8 bases lining up with TRBD2. The source material was PBMCs. This CDR3 reads CASSPRGGWSDEQYF. CDR3 DNA: TGTGCCAGTAGCCCACGGGGGGGCTGGTCCGACGAGCAGTACTTC.